A selection of T cell receptor beta chains follows, all from one sample in a study of T cell changes during pregnancy in multiple sclerosis. TCRdb's table, derived via immunoSEQ multiplex PCR, lists solely in-frame clones and lacks some. The sample has 70,000 to 95,000 clones; over 80% are singletons. The specimen comprised CD4+ T cells from peripheral blood mononuclear cells, sampled in the second trimester of pregnancy. All receptors derive from a female donor with multiple sclerosis, enrolled in a pregnancy study. Both conserved end residues are part of each CDR3. Each record gives: D gene, clone size, J gene, V gene, CDR3 DNA, CDR3 protein. The D gene is left open where the match is weak. The listing skips clone size in some rows; elsewhere it reads once, few, many or a size class.

d_gene: TRBD1
abundance: NA
j_gene: TRBJ2-7
v_gene: TRBV7-6
CDR3nt: TGTGCCAGCAGCTTAGCAGGACCGGGACAGGGGGCGGACGAGCAGTACTTC
CDR3aa: CASSLAGPGQGADEQYF

d_gene: TRBD1
abundance: NA
j_gene: TRBJ2-2
v_gene: TRBV4-1
CDR3nt: TGCGCCAGCAGCTACCGACAGGGGGCCGGGGAGCTGTTTTTT
CDR3aa: CASSYRQGAGELFF

d_gene: TRBD1
abundance: NA
j_gene: TRBJ1-2
v_gene: TRBV4-3
CDR3nt: TGCGCCAGCAGCCAAGACATAGGGACAGGGGACTATGGCTACACCTTC
CDR3aa: CASSQDIGTGDYGYTF

d_gene: TRBD2
abundance: NA
j_gene: TRBJ2-1
v_gene: TRBV5-3
CDR3nt: TGTGCCAGAAGGGTCCGCGGGAGGGCCTACAATGAGCAGTTCTTC
CDR3aa: CARRVRGRAYNEQFF

d_gene: NA
abundance: NA
j_gene: TRBJ1-1
v_gene: TRBV15
CDR3nt: TGTGCCACCAGCCCTTGGGGGCTGAACACTGAAGCTTTCTTT
CDR3aa: CATSPWGLNTEAFF

d_gene: TRBD1
abundance: NA
j_gene: TRBJ1-1
v_gene: TRBV18
CDR3nt: TGTGCCAGCTCACCCGGGCTACAGGGGAACCCCCTAAACACTGAAGCTTTCTTT
CDR3aa: CASSPGLQGNPLNTEAFF

d_gene: NA
abundance: NA
j_gene: TRBJ2-7
v_gene: TRBV28
CDR3nt: TGTGCCAGCAGTTTACCGGGGTACGAGCAGTACTTC
CDR3aa: CASSLPGYEQYF

d_gene: NA
abundance: NA
j_gene: TRBJ2-3
v_gene: TRBV4-1
CDR3nt: TGCGCCAGCAGCCAAGATCCCTGGGCGGGGCAGACAGATACGCAGTATTTT
CDR3aa: CASSQDPWAGQTDTQYF

d_gene: NA
abundance: NA
j_gene: TRBJ1-2
v_gene: TRBV6-5
CDR3nt: TGTGCCAGCAGTCCCACAGGGAGCTATGGCTACACCTTC
CDR3aa: CASSPTGSYGYTF

d_gene: NA
abundance: NA
j_gene: TRBJ1-6
v_gene: TRBV7-2
CDR3nt: TGTGCCAGCAGCGCTCGACAGAATTCACCCCTCCACTTT
CDR3aa: CASSARQNSPLHF

d_gene: NA
abundance: NA
j_gene: TRBJ2-3
v_gene: TRBV6-1
CDR3nt: TGTGCCAGCAGTCCTCGGACTTATTCAGATACGCAGTATTTT
CDR3aa: CASSPRTYSDTQYF

d_gene: NA
abundance: NA
j_gene: TRBJ1-4
v_gene: TRBV7-9
CDR3nt: TGTGCCAGCAGCTTAATTTCCGAGGAAACCCATGTAAAACTGTTTTTT
CDR3aa: CASSLISEETHVKLFF

d_gene: NA
abundance: NA
j_gene: TRBJ2-5
v_gene: TRBV7-2
CDR3nt: TGTGCCAGCAGAGGAGACCTAGATTTGGGGCGAGAGACCCAGTACTTC
CDR3aa: CASRGDLDLGRETQYF

d_gene: TRBD1
abundance: once
j_gene: TRBJ2-7
v_gene: TRBV19
CDR3nt: TGTGCCAGTAGTATCCAAGGGGGCATCAGCGAGCAGTACTTC
CDR3aa: CASSIQGGISEQYF

d_gene: TRBD2
abundance: once
j_gene: TRBJ2-3
v_gene: TRBV5-6
CDR3nt: TGTGCCAGCAGCCGGGGACTAGCGATCACAGATACGCAGTATTTT
CDR3aa: CASSRGLAITDTQYF

d_gene: NA
abundance: NA
j_gene: TRBJ1-1
v_gene: TRBV11-2
CDR3nt: TGTGCCAGCACTTTAGCTCAGGGGTTGAACACTGAAGCTTTCTTT
CDR3aa: CASTLAQGLNTEAFF

d_gene: TRBD2
abundance: NA
j_gene: TRBJ2-1
v_gene: TRBV18
CDR3nt: TGTGCCAGCTCGCCCAACCCCGGGGGGGGTAATGAGCAGTTCTTC
CDR3aa: CASSPNPGGGNEQFF

d_gene: NA
abundance: NA
j_gene: TRBJ1-6
v_gene: TRBV30
CDR3nt: TGTGCCTGGCACCTACGGGGGGATAATTCACCCCTCCACTTT
CDR3aa: CAWHLRGDNSPLHF

d_gene: NA
abundance: NA
j_gene: TRBJ1-2
v_gene: TRBV19
CDR3nt: TGTGCCAGTACCTCTATCGGCGGTAACTATGGCTACACCTTC
CDR3aa: CASTSIGGNYGYTF

d_gene: NA
abundance: NA
j_gene: TRBJ2-3
v_gene: TRBV1
CDR3nt: TGCACCAGCAGCGCTATCACAGATACGCAGTATTTT
CDR3aa: CTSSAITDTQYF

d_gene: NA
abundance: NA
j_gene: TRBJ2-5
v_gene: TRBV30
CDR3nt: TGTGCCTGGAGCTCCTTGGCGGGGCGGTGGGAGACCCAGTACTTC
CDR3aa: CAWSSLAGRWETQYF

d_gene: TRBD2
abundance: NA
j_gene: TRBJ2-7
v_gene: TRBV5-1
CDR3nt: TGCGCCAGCAGCTTGGCCCTTAGCGGGAGCCACCACGAGCAGTACTTC
CDR3aa: CASSLALSGSHHEQYF

d_gene: NA
abundance: once
j_gene: TRBJ1-3
v_gene: TRBV30
CDR3nt: TGTGCCTGGAGTCAGGACTCTGGAAACACCATATATTTT
CDR3aa: CAWSQDSGNTIYF

d_gene: TRBD1
abundance: few
j_gene: TRBJ1-3
v_gene: TRBV30
CDR3nt: TGTGCCTGGAGTGCTCTGACAGGGGTTGGAAACACCATATATTTT
CDR3aa: CAWSALTGVGNTIYF

d_gene: NA
abundance: NA
j_gene: TRBJ2-5
v_gene: TRBV28
CDR3nt: TGTGCCAGCAGTCCGCCAGGGGTAGAGCCGGCGACCCAGTACTTC
CDR3aa: CASSPPGVEPATQYF

d_gene: TRBD1
abundance: NA
j_gene: TRBJ1-5
v_gene: TRBV28
CDR3nt: TGTGCCAGCAGCCCCGGACAGGGGAAAGGCCAGCCCCAGCATTTT
CDR3aa: CASSPGQGKGQPQHF

d_gene: TRBD1
abundance: NA
j_gene: TRBJ1-2
v_gene: TRBV28
CDR3nt: TGTGCCAGCAGTCCAGACAGGGTCGGCTACACCTTC
CDR3aa: CASSPDRVGYTF

d_gene: NA
abundance: NA
j_gene: TRBJ2-5
v_gene: TRBV10-3
CDR3nt: TGTGCCATCAGTGAACGGGGGGAGACCCAGTACTTC
CDR3aa: CAISERGETQYF

d_gene: TRBD1
abundance: NA
j_gene: TRBJ2-7
v_gene: TRBV6-1
CDR3nt: TGTGCCAGCAGTGGGATCGGACAGGGTAAAATCTACGAGCAGTACTTC
CDR3aa: CASSGIGQGKIYEQYF

d_gene: NA
abundance: NA
j_gene: TRBJ2-7
v_gene: TRBV6-5
CDR3nt: TGTGCCAGCAGGGGACTGGGGGTGTGGTCCAGCGAGCAGTACTTC
CDR3aa: CASRGLGVWSSEQYF